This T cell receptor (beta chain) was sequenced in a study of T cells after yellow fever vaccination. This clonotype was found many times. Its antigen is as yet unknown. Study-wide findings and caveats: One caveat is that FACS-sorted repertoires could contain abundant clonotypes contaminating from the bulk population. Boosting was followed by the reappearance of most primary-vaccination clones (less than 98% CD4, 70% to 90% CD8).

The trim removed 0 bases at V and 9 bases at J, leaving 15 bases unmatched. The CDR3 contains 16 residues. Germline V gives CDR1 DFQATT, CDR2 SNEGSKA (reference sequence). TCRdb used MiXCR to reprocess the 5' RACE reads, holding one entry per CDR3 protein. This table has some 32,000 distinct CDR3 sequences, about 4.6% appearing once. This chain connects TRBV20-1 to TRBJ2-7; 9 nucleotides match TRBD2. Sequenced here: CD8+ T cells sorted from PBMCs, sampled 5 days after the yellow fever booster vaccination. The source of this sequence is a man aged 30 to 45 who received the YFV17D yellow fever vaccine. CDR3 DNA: TGCAGTGCTAGAGATCCCAAGGCGGGAGGGCCCACAGGGCAGTACTTC. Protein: CSARDPKAGGPTGQYF.